These 22 T cell receptor beta chains share one sample of origin, sequenced in a study of CD8+ T cells in alopecia areata. RNA was extracted and reverse transcribed into cDNA as the sequencing template. Using immunoSEQ multiplex PCR, the repertoire was profiled, and TCRdb retains in-frame clones only, with some absent. The repertoire has about 110,000 clones, over 55% of them found once; the top ten carry roughly 25%. Sequencing input: NKG2D-low CD8+ T cells sorted from blood. These receptor sequences come from a human donor with alopecia areata.

DNA of the CDR3: TGTGCCAGCAGCTTCGCGGGAGACGAGCAGTACTTC. This sequence encodes CASSFAGDEQYF. The chain joins TRBV13 to TRBJ2-7, with 7 bases fitting TRBD2. The germline CDR1 and CDR2 sequences are PRHDT and FYEKMQ (reference sequence). The trim removed 3 bases at V and 5 bases at J, leaving 1 base unmatched. The CDR3 covers 12 residues.

This rearrangement joins TRBV10-2 to TRBJ2-7; tentatively, D is TRBD2 (5 bases). The CDR3 extends over 13 amino acids. Between the trimmed V and J ends, which lost 5 bases and 9 bases, there was a span of 17 bases. Germline CDR1 WSHSY, CDR2 SAAADI. Here the CDR3 DNA reads TGCGCCAGCAGTTCAACTGGGCTCGGAGGGCAGTACTTC. It translates to CASSSTGLGGQYF.

This clone has just a few counts. The V and J genes are TRBV7-2 and TRBJ2-5; tentatively, D is TRBD2 (5 bases). The CDR3 is made up of 17 amino acids. The germline CDR1 and CDR2 sequences are SGHTA and FQGNSA. Trimming took 2 bases from V and 5 from J, leaving 21 bases between them. The CDR3 spells CASSLSAVVAEEETQYF. In nucleotides, the CDR3 is TGTGCCAGCAGCTTATCCGCTGTAGTTGCGGAGGAGGAGACCCAGTACTTC.

The chain employs TRBV27 and TRBJ1-1, with a weak D call TRBD1 (6 bases). Looked up from germline, CDR1 is MNHEY and CDR2 is SMNVEV (reference sequence). Trimming cost V 5 bases and J 8 bases, with 15 bases left between them. The CDR3 consists of 13 residues. The CDR3 DNA reads TGTGCCAGCAGTGCGGCGGGGGCTCTAGAAGCTTTCTTT. Translating it yields CASSAAGALEAFF.

The chain links TRBV27 to TRBJ2-7; D perhaps matches TRBD1 (5 bases). CDR1 MNHEY and CDR2 SMNVEV come from the germline V gene (reference sequence). This CDR3 is built from 13 residues. V was trimmed by 7 bases and J by 3 bases, leaving 13 bases between them. The CDR3 nucleotides are TGTGCCAGCAATTTGGGCAGGGACTACGAGCAGTACTTC. Amino acid sequence: CASNLGRDYEQYF.

This chain links TRBV7-9 with TRBJ2-1; the D gene could be TRBD1 or TRBD2 (6 bases each). V was cut by 5 bases and J by 0 bases, with 20 bases left in between. Germline V lookup: CDR1 SEHNR, CDR2 FQNEAQ (reference sequence). The CDR3 covers 18 residues. The CDR3 coding sequence is TGTGCCAGCAGCCCCCCGTCTGGGGGGACACTCTCCTACAATGAGCAGTTCTTC. This translates into CASSPPSGGTLSYNEQFF.

This chain joins TRBV28 and TRBJ2-1; D possibly corresponds to TRBD2 (6 bases). V was cut by 6 bases and J by 3 bases, with 18 bases left in between. CDR3 size: 16 residues. Germline lookup yields CDR1 MDHEN and CDR2 SYDVKM. This CDR3 is CASREELGRIYNEQFF. The CDR3 DNA reads TGTGCCAGCAGAGAGGAGCTTGGGAGGATCTACAATGAGCAGTTCTTC.

The chain is built from TRBV13 and TRBJ2-1, with TRBD1 matching 7 bases. Germline CDR1 reads PRHDT; CDR2 reads FYEKMQ (reference sequence). Unmatched junction bases numbered 3, after V lost 3 bases and J lost 4 bases. The length of the CDR3 is 14 residues. The CDR3 DNA reads as TGTGCCAGCAGCTTCGGACAGGATTACAATGAGCAGTTCTTC. Its protein is CASSFGQDYNEQFF.

The chain is built from TRBV4-2 and TRBJ2-7, with 9 positions matching TRBD2. The length of the CDR3 is 16 residues. In germline, CDR1 is LGHNA, CDR2 YNFKEQ. V shed 0 bases and J 5 bases; nucleotides not matched to a gene: 8. The CDR3 region has the DNA TGTGCCAGCAGCCAAGAGGTAGCGGGAGTTTACGACGAGCAGTACTTC. Translating gives CASSQEVAGVYDEQYF.

V gene TRBV28 combines with J gene TRBJ2-7; D might be TRBD2 (5 bases). Germline V CDR1 and CDR2: MDHEN, SYDVKM. The CDR3 length is 14 residues. V was trimmed by 3 bases and J by 1 base, leaving 10 bases between them. The DNA of the CDR3 is TGTGCCAGCAGTTTGGGGTCGGGGTCCTACGAGCAGTACTTC. Residues: CASSLGSGSYEQYF. The full variable domain, completed using reference TRBV28 and TRBJ2-7, is DVKVTQSSRYLVKRTGEKVFLECVQDMDHENMFWYRQDPGLGLRLIYFSYDVKMKEKGDIPEGYSVSREKKERFSLILESASTNQTSMYLCASSLGSGSYEQYFGPGTRLTVT.

The chain couples TRBV2 to TRBJ2-7, with 10 positions matching TRBD2. This CDR3 is 15 amino acids long. The germline gives CDR1 SNHLY, CDR2 FYNNEI. The V and J ends lost 1 base and 2 bases, in that order; junction bases with no gene match: 2. The CDR3 region is CASSEGSGRAYEQYF. The CDR3 nucleotides are TGTGCCAGCAGTGAAGGGAGCGGGAGGGCCTACGAGCAGTACTTC.

The chain has TRBV6-4 and TRBJ2-3; weak D call: TRBD2 (5 bases). This CDR3 is built from 16 residues. V dropped 2 bases and J dropped 1 base, with 13 bases sitting between them. The germline V gene has CDR1 MRHNA and CDR2 SNTAGT. For the CDR3, the DNA is TGTGCCAGCAGTGACGGAGCGGAGGCCCGCACAGATACGCAGTATTTT. Encoded protein: CASSDGAEARTDTQYF.

CDR3 sequence reads: CATSSSGSGSSYNEQFF. DNA for the CDR3: TGTGCCACCAGCAGTTCGGGCAGCGGGAGCTCCTACAATGAGCAGTTCTTC. The V call is TRBV15, the J call TRBJ2-1; 8 bases line up with TRBD2. Per germline, CDR1 LNHNV and CDR2 YYDKDF (reference sequence). The trim removed 3 bases at V and 0 bases at J, leaving 7 bases unmatched. The CDR3 loop spans 17 amino acids.

This chain links TRBV9 with TRBJ2-7; D is unresolved. CDR1 and CDR2 (germline): SGDLS, YYNGEE. The CDR3 is made up of 14 amino acids. V lost 0 bases to trimming and J lost 2 bases, with 9 bases between them. The CDR3 coding sequence is TGTGCCAGCAGCGTAGAGGGCAGCACCTACGAGCAGTACTTC. Amino acids: CASSVEGSTYEQYF.

V usage is TRBV4-1 and J usage is TRBJ2-3, with D tentatively TRBD2 (6 bases). Germline V CDR1 and CDR2: MGHRA, YSYEKL. The CDR3 runs 15 residues. V lost 1 base to trimming and J lost 7 bases, with 15 bases between them. The CDR3 DNA reads TGCGCCAGCAGCCAAGTTACCGGGAGTCGGCATACGCAGTATTTT. Residues: CASSQVTGSRHTQYF.

V usage is TRBV7-9 and J usage is TRBJ2-1, with 7 bases lining up with TRBD2. Trimming removed 1 base from V and 1 base from J; junction bases left unmatched: 4. This CDR3 has 16 amino acids. In germline, CDR1 is SEHNR, CDR2 FQNEAQ (reference sequence). The CDR3 DNA is TGTGCCAGCAGCTTAGATCCTAGCGGATCCTACAATGAGCAGTTCTTC. It is translated as CASSLDPSGSYNEQFF.

The rearrangement uses TRBV2 and TRBJ2-3, with D maybe TRBD1 (7 bases). The CDR3 extends over 17 amino acids. Trimming cost V 2 bases and J 2 bases, with 17 bases left between them. Germline CDR1 and CDR2: SNHLY and FYNNEI. CDR3 sequence: CASSEPEDRTTTDTQYF. In DNA, the CDR3 is TGTGCCAGCAGTGAACCCGAGGACAGGACTACCACAGATACGCAGTATTTT.

The J gene is TRBJ2-2, the V gene TRBV7-9; 9 nucleotides align to TRBD1. J lost 4 bases, V lost 8 bases, and 20 bases had no gene match. The germline V gene encodes CDR1 SEHNR and CDR2 FQNEAQ (reference sequence). This CDR3 has 19 residues. CDR3 coding DNA: TGTGCCAGCTCTTCTTCGGGACAGGGACGGTTTTGGAGCACCGGGGAGCTGTTTTTT. Translated, it gives CASSSSGQGRFWSTGELFF.

The chain joins TRBV5-1 to TRBJ2-1; TRBD2 agrees at 9 bases. Trimming cost V 4 bases and J 7 bases; bases outside gene matches: 12. Germline assignment: CDR1 SGHRS and CDR2 YFSETQ. There are 16 residues in the CDR3. Here the CDR3 reads CASSLREGLAPNEQFF. The CDR3 coding sequence is TGCGCCAGCAGCCTAAGGGAGGGACTAGCTCCAAATGAGCAGTTCTTC.

The gene calls are TRBV27 and TRBJ2-5, with 11 positions matching TRBD2. The CDR3 length is 15 residues. CDR1 and CDR2 from the germline V gene are MNHEY and SMNVEV (reference sequence). Trimming cost V 6 bases and J 5 bases; bases outside gene matches: 8. CDR3 residues: CASRRTSGSGETQYF. CDR3 sequence (DNA): TGTGCCAGCAGACGTACTAGCGGGAGTGGCGAGACCCAGTACTTC.

This chain links TRBV13 with TRBJ1-1; unclear D gene. In germline, CDR1 is PRHDT, CDR2 FYEKMQ (reference sequence). With 5 bases removed from V and 8 bases from J, the gap between germline ends came to 12 bases. The CDR3 covers 12 residues. Written as DNA, the CDR3 is TGTGCCAGCAGCGACAATACCGGGGAAGCTTTCTTT. Translating gives CASSDNTGEAFF.

V and J are TRBV9 and TRBJ2-7; perhaps TRBD2 as D (6 bases). The CDR3 contains 14 residues. Germline V gene lookup returns CDR1 SGDLS and CDR2 YYNGEE. V lost 3 bases to trimming and J lost 5 bases, with 15 bases between them. The CDR3 sequence is CASSAGIGGDEQYF. The CDR3 bases are TGTGCCAGCAGCGCCGGAATCGGGGGTGACGAGCAGTACTTC.